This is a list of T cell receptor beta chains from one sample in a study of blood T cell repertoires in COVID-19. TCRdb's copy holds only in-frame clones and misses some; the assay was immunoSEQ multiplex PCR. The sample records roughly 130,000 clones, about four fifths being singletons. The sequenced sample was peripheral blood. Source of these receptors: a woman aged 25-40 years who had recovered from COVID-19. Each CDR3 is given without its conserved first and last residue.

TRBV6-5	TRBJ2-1	ASSQQGGRNEQF
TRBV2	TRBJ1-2	ASSERRAPYGYT
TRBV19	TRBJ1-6	ASTSRQGPSYNSPLH
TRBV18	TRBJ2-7	ASSSRGASSYEQY
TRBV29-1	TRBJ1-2	SVERGDGYT
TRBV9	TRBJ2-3	ASSAGTGTADTQY
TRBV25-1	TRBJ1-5	ASRGQGVTQPQH
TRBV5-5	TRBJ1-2	ASSYRGYGYT
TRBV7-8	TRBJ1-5	ASSPGPRQGVQPQH
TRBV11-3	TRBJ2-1	ASSSGGGRNNEQF
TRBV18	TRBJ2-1	ASSPGLADNEQF
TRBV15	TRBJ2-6	ATSKDSSSGANVLT
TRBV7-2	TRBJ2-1	ASTEGGTSFYNEQF
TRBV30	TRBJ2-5	AWSDPGGFQETQY
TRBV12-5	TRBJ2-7	ASGLAGIPEQY
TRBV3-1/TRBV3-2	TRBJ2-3	ASSYGGAGGTDTQY
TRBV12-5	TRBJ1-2	TSGAPGAAGYT
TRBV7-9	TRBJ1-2	ASSLVGGNYGYT
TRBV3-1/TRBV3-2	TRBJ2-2	ASSLSGRNTGELF
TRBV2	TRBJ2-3	ASTRSRVADTQY
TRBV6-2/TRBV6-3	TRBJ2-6	ASSYSTGGSGANVLT
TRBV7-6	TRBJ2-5	ASSQGLALQETQY
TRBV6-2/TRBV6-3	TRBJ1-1	ASIPTGGNTEAF
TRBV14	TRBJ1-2	ASSLQGSGYGYT
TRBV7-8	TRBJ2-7	ASSLRTGTRVSYEQY
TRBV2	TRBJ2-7	ASSEGGTADYEQY
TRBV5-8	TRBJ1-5	ASSLRTGDQPQH
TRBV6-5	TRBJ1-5	ASSYSPGEQPQH
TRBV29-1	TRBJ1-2	SVEGQGDVNGYT
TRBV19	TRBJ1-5	ASNGRQGSLTQH
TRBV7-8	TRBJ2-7	ASSFKVAGGNAGYEQY
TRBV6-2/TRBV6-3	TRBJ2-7	ASSVDRDEQY
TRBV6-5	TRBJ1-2	ASSLAGNGYT
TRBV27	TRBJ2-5	ASSLAGAYTTQY
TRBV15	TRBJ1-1	ATSPGSGGYTEAF
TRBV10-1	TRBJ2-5	ASSATTSGAGGTQY
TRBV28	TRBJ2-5	ASSLGPNQETQY
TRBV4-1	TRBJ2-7	ASSQLSSQGYEQY
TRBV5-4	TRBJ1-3	ASSRQGNLGNTIY
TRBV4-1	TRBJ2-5	ASSQEMRGVLGTQY
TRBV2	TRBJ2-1	ASLAGRSYNEQF
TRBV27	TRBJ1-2	ASSSHSGGTYGYT
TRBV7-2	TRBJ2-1	ASSLSGGDYNEQF
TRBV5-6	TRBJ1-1	ASSLKFGQGILNTEAF
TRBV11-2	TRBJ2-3	ASSLGGASGRGTQY
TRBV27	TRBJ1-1	ASSLSRTGSNTEAF
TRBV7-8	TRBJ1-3	ASSLATWAGVGNTIY
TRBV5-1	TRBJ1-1	ASSQGVSGAIFGEAF
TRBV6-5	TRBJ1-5	ASSTQGAPQH
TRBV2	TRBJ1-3	ASSGGRGSSFSGNTIY
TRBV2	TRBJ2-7	ASLDRGPYEQY